Listed below are T cell receptor beta chains from one sample, sequenced in a study of response to subunit inactivated influenza vaccine. Each CDR3 protein gets one entry after TCRdb re-called the RT-PCR reads with MiXCR. The sample consists of about 650,000 distinct CDR3 sequences, approximately 14% of them appearing once. This specimen consisted of PBMCs from blood, obtained 12 days after vaccination. Receptors originate from a man in his fifties who received an inactivated influenza vaccine. Both conserved end residues are part of each CDR3. Each record gives: J gene, clone size, D gene, V gene, CDR3 protein, CDR3 DNA. A D gene is named only where the DNA matches it firmly. Some rows have no size entry. The others give once, few or many, or a class for an expanded clone.

J: TRBJ2-1
size: NA
D: TRBD1
V: TRBV5-1
CDR3: CASSSLTGVPYNEQFF
DNA: TGCGCCAGCAGCTCACTAACAGGGGTACCCTACAATGAGCAGTTCTTC

J: TRBJ2-3
size: few
D: TRBD2
V: TRBV20-1
CDR3: CSAVAGGGSDTQYF
DNA: TGCAGTGCCGTAGCGGGGGGCGGCTCAGATACGCAGTATTTT

J: TRBJ2-7
size: few
D: TRBD2
V: TRBV6-2/TRBV6-3
CDR3: CASSSTSGEQYF
DNA: TGTGCCAGCAGTTCGACTAGCGGAGAGCAGTACTTC

J: TRBJ2-5
size: NA
D: TRBD2
V: TRBV27
CDR3: CASRRLAGTETQYF
DNA: TGTGCCAGCAGGAGACTAGCGGGAACAGAGACCCAGTACTTC

J: TRBJ2-2
size: NA
D: NA
V: TRBV18
CDR3: CATSPIAGELFF
DNA: TGTGCCACCTCACCAATCGCCGGGGAGCTGTTTTTT

J: TRBJ1-1
size: NA
D: NA
V: TRBV20-1
CDR3: CSARSWNTEAFF
DNA: TGCAGTGCTAGATCGTGGAACACTGAAGCTTTCTTT

J: TRBJ2-1
size: few
D: NA
V: TRBV28
CDR3: CASSPTDRGGPGGNEQFF
DNA: TGTGCCAGCAGTCCGACAGACAGAGGCGGGCCTGGGGGGAATGAGCAGTTCTTC

J: TRBJ2-7
size: many
D: NA
V: TRBV5-1
CDR3: CASKMDNPSGEQYF
DNA: TGCGCCAGCAAGATGGACAACCCGTCTGGCGAGCAGTACTTC

J: TRBJ2-2
size: few
D: TRBD2
V: TRBV10-1
CDR3: CASSPGLAGASGELFF
DNA: TGCGCCAGCAGTCCTGGACTAGCGGGGGCCAGTGGGGAGCTGTTTTTT

J: TRBJ2-7
size: NA
D: NA
V: TRBV7-2
CDR3: CASSLVVGPESYEQYF
DNA: TGTGCCAGCAGCTTAGTGGTCGGCCCCGAAAGCTACGAGCAGTACTTC

J: TRBJ2-1
size: many
D: TRBD1
V: TRBV20-1
CDR3: CSASGDSNNEQFF
DNA: TGCAGTGCTTCCGGGGACAGCAACAATGAGCAGTTCTTC

J: TRBJ1-5
size: NA
D: TRBD1
V: TRBV7-8
CDR3: CASSLGTGGPNQPQHF
DNA: TGTGCCAGCAGCTTAGGGACAGGGGGCCCTAATCAGCCCCAGCATTTT

J: TRBJ1-1
size: many
D: NA
V: TRBV7-9
CDR3: CASSPREGMNTEAFF
DNA: TGTGCCAGCAGCCCACGTGAGGGCATGAACACTGAAGCTTTCTTT

J: TRBJ2-1
size: few
D: TRBD2
V: TRBV20-1
CDR3: CSAGRSGRANNEQFF
DNA: TGCAGTGCTGGACGAAGCGGGAGGGCCAACAATGAGCAGTTCTTC

J: TRBJ1-2
size: many
D: NA
V: TRBV4-3
CDR3: CASSQGNGGYGYTF
DNA: TGCGCCAGCAGCCAAGGAAACGGGGGATATGGCTACACCTTC

J: TRBJ2-5
size: NA
D: TRBD2
V: TRBV3-1
CDR3: CASSQDAGVRETQYF
DNA: TGTGCCAGCAGCCAAGACGCGGGAGTAAGAGAGACCCAGTACTTC

J: TRBJ2-3
size: few
D: NA
V: TRBV5-6
CDR3: CASSLLVWISRDLFTDTQYF
DNA: TGTGCCAGCAGCCTTCTCGTGTGGATCAGTCGGGACCTTTTCACAGATACGCAGTATTTT

J: TRBJ2-1
size: few
D: TRBD2
V: TRBV11-1
CDR3: CATRLAELNEQFF
DNA: TGTGCCACCAGACTAGCGGAGCTCAATGAGCAGTTCTTC

J: TRBJ2-3
size: few
D: TRBD2
V: TRBV5-6
CDR3: CASSLGAGGSSDTQYF
DNA: TGTGCCAGCAGCTTGGGAGCGGGGGGGTCCTCAGATACGCAGTATTTT

J: TRBJ2-1
size: once
D: TRBD1
V: TRBV14
CDR3: CASSQDLGWTGNFDEQFF
DNA: TGTGCCAGCAGCCAAGATCTTGGCTGGACAGGGAATTTCGATGAGCAGTTCTTC

J: TRBJ1-6
size: NA
D: TRBD1
V: TRBV6-1
CDR3: CASTTGTGHSPLHF
DNA: TGTGCCAGCACCACCGGGACAGGGCACTCACCCCTCCACTTT

J: TRBJ2-3
size: few
D: NA
V: TRBV3-1
CDR3: CASSRSRLGRGTDTQYF
DNA: TGTGCCAGCAGCCGATCAAGACTAGGTCGAGGCACAGATACGCAGTATTTT

J: TRBJ2-3
size: few
D: NA
V: TRBV12-3/TRBV12-4
CDR3: CASSFFRVETDTQYF
DNA: TGTGCCAGCAGTTTTTTCAGGGTGGAAACAGATACGCAGTATTTT

J: TRBJ2-2
size: few
D: NA
V: TRBV29-1
CDR3: CSAGIEYGELFF
DNA: TGCAGCGCGGGAATTGAATACGGGGAGCTGTTTTTT

J: TRBJ1-2
size: few
D: TRBD1
V: TRBV11-2
CDR3: CASSLGDRGVDGYTF
DNA: TGTGCCAGCAGCTTAGGGGACAGGGGAGTTGATGGCTACACCTTC

J: TRBJ2-1
size: NA
D: TRBD1
V: TRBV27
CDR3: CASSSQDRGYYNEQFF
DNA: TGTGCCAGCAGTTCCCAGGACAGGGGGTACTACAATGAGCAGTTCTTC

J: TRBJ2-7
size: few
D: NA
V: TRBV18
CDR3: CASSAPGLVGLEQYF
DNA: TGTGCCAGCTCGGCCCCTGGGCTAGTGGGACTCGAGCAGTACTTC

J: TRBJ2-7
size: NA
D: TRBD1
V: TRBV12-3/TRBV12-4
CDR3: CASSLGDSLYEQYF
DNA: TGTGCCAGCAGTCTCGGGGACAGCCTCTACGAGCAGTACTTC

J: TRBJ2-1
size: NA
D: NA
V: TRBV12-3/TRBV12-4
CDR3: CASVKTGGINNEQFF
DNA: TGTGCCAGCGTGAAAACGGGGGGCATTAACAATGAGCAGTTCTTC

J: TRBJ1-2
size: many
D: TRBD1
V: TRBV20-1
CDR3: CSALTGGSYYGYTF
DNA: TGCAGTGCTTTAACAGGGGGTAGCTACTATGGCTACACCTTC

J: TRBJ2-1
size: NA
D: NA
V: TRBV11-2
CDR3: CASSLGISVLNEQFF
DNA: TGTGCCAGCAGCTTAGGGATATCGGTTTTGAATGAGCAGTTCTTC

J: TRBJ2-1
size: few
D: TRBD2
V: TRBV9
CDR3: CASSLAGGLAGYNEQFF
DNA: TGTGCCAGCTCGCTCGCAGGGGGACTAGCGGGGTACAATGAGCAGTTCTTC

J: TRBJ2-5
size: few
D: NA
V: TRBV11-2
CDR3: CASSFGALVETQYF
DNA: TGTGCCAGCAGCTTTGGGGCCTTGGTAGAGACCCAGTACTTC

J: TRBJ2-7
size: few
D: NA
V: TRBV11-2
CDR3: CASSFEGHLSYEQYF
DNA: TGTGCCAGCAGCTTCGAAGGACACCTATCCTACGAGCAGTACTTC

J: TRBJ2-1
size: few
D: TRBD2
V: TRBV7-6
CDR3: CASSSPGLAGGQGFYNEQFF
DNA: TGTGCCAGCAGCTCCCCGGGACTAGCGGGGGGCCAGGGATTTTACAATGAGCAGTTCTTC

J: TRBJ2-5
size: few
D: NA
V: TRBV20-1
CDR3: CSASVRIHVGETQYF
DNA: TGCAGTGCTAGTGTTCGAATTCATGTCGGGGAGACCCAGTACTTC

J: TRBJ2-3
size: NA
D: TRBD1
V: TRBV15
CDR3: CATSRGDRNTDTQYF
DNA: TGTGCCACCAGCAGAGGGGACAGGAACACAGATACGCAGTATTTT

J: TRBJ2-1
size: NA
D: TRBD1
V: TRBV29-1
CDR3: CSVVPAAGGAYNEQFF
DNA: TGCAGCGTTGTCCCCGCGGCAGGGGGAGCCTACAATGAGCAGTTCTTC

J: TRBJ2-5
size: NA
D: TRBD2
V: TRBV6-2/TRBV6-3
CDR3: CASSYRPSGMVTQYF
DNA: TGTGCCAGCAGTTACCGGCCAAGCGGGATGGTGACCCAGTACTTC

J: TRBJ2-1
size: few
D: NA
V: TRBV7-9
CDR3: CASSSTETGNEQFF
DNA: TGTGCCAGCAGCTCAACAGAGACAGGCAATGAGCAGTTCTTC

J: TRBJ1-1
size: few
D: NA
V: TRBV5-5
CDR3: CASSLDRDGTEAFF
DNA: TGTGCCAGCAGCTTGGACAGGGACGGCACTGAAGCTTTCTTT